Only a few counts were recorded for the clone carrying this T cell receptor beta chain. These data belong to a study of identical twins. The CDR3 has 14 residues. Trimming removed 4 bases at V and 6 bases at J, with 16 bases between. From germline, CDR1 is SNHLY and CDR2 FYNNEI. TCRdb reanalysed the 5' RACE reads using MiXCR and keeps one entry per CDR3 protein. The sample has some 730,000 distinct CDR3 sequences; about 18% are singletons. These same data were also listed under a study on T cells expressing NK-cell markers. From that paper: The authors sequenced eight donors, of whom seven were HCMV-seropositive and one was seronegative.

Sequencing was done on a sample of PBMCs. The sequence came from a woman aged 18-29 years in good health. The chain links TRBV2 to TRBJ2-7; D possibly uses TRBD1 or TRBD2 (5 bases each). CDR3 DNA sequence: TGTGCCAGCAGTGGGACCGGGACCTACTCCGAGCAGTACTTC. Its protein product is CASSGTGTYSEQYF.